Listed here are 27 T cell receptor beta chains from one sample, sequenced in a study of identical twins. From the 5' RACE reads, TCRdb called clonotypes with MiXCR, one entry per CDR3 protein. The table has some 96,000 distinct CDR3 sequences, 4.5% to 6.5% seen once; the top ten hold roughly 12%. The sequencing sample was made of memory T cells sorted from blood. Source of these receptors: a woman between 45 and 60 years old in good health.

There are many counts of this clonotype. In DNA, the CDR3 is TGTGCCAGCAGCCGACAGGGACGCGAGCATGGCTACACCTTC. Translating it yields CASSRQGREHGYTF. The rearrangement links TRBV7-2 to TRBJ1-2; 7 nucleotides align to TRBD1. Germline loops: CDR1 SGHTA, CDR2 FQGNSA. CDR3 size: 14 residues. Losses at the gene ends were 5 bases for V and 6 bases for J; bases not matched to a gene: 9.

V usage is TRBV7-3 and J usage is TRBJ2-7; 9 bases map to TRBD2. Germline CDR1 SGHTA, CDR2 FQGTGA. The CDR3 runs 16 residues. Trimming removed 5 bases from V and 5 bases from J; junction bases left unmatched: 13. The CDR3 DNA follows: TGTGCCAGCAGCGCGACACGAGCGGGAGGATTGAACGAGCAGTACTTC. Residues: CASSATRAGGLNEQYF.

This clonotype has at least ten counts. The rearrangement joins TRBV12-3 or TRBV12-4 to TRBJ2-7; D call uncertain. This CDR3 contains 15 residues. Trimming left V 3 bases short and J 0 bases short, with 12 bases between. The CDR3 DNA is TGTGCCAGCAGTTTGGGTCACACGAGCTCCTACGAGCAGTACTTC. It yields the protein CASSLGHTSSYEQYF.

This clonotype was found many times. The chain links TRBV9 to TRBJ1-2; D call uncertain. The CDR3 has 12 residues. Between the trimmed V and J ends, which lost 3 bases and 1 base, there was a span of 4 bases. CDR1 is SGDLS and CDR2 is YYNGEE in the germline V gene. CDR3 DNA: TGTGCCAGCAGCGGGGGTAACTATGGCTACACCTTC. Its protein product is CASSGGNYGYTF.

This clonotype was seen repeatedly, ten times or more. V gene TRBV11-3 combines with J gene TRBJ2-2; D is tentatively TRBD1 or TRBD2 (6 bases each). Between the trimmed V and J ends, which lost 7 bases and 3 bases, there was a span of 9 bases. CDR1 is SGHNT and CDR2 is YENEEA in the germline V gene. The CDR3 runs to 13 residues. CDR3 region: CASKGGYTGELFF. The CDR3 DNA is TGTGCCAGCAAGGGGGGATACACCGGGGAGCTGTTTTTT.

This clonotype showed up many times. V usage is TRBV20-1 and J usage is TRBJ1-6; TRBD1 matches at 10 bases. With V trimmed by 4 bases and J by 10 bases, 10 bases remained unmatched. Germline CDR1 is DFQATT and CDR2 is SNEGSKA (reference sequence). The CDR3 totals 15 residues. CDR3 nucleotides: TGCAGTGCTACCCCGGGACAGGGGATAGGATCACCCCTCCACTTT. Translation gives CSATPGQGIGSPLHF.

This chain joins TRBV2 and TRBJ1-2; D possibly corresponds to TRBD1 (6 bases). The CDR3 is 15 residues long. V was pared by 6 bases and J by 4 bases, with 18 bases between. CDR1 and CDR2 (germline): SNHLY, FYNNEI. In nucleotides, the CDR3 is TGTGCCAGCAGCGGGACACCTGTTGTGTTCTATGGCTACACCTTC. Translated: CASSGTPVVFYGYTF. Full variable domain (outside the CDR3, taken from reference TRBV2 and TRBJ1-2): EPEVTQTPSHQVTQMGQEVILRCVPISNHLYFYWYRQILGQKVEFLVSFYNNEISEKSEIFDDQFSVERPDGSNFTLKIRSTKLEDSAMYFCASSGTPVVFYGYTFGSGTRLTVV.

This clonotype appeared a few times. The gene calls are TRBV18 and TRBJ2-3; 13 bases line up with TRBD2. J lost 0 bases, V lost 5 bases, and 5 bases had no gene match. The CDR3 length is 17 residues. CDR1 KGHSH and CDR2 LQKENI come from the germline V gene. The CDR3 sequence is CASSTGTSGTSTDTQYF. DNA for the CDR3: TGTGCCAGCTCAACCGGGACTAGCGGGACTAGCACAGATACGCAGTATTTT.

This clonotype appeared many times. CDR3 residues: CASSLMRGSGETQYF. Here the CDR3 DNA reads TGTGCCAGCAGCTTAATGAGGGGGTCGGGAGAGACCCAGTACTTC. The J gene is TRBJ2-5, the V gene TRBV11-2; perhaps TRBD1 as D (6 bases). The CDR3 sequence is 15 residues long. V was pared by 2 bases and J by 4 bases, with 14 bases between. Germline assignment: CDR1 SGHAT and CDR2 FQNNGV.

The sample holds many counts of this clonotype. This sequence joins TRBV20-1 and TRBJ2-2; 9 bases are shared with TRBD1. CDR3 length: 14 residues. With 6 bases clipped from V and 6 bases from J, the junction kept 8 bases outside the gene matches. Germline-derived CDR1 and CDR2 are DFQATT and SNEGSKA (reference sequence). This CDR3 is CSANRDRVSGELFF. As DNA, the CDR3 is TGCAGTGCAAACCGGGACAGGGTGTCCGGGGAGCTGTTTTTT.

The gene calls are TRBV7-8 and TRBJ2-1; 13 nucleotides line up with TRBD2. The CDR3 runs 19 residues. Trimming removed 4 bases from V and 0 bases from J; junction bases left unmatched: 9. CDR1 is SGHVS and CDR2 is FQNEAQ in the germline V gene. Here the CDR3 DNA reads TGTGCCAGCAGCTCCCAGACTAGCGGGAGGCTAGTCTCCTACAATGAGCAGTTCTTC. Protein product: CASSSQTSGRLVSYNEQFF.

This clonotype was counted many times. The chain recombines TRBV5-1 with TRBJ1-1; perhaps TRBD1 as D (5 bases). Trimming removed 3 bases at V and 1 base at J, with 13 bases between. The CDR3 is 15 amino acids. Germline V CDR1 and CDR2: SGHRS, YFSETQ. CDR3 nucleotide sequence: TGCGCCAGCAGCTGGCGGGGGACGGGGAACACTGAAGCTTTCTTT. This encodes CASSWRGTGNTEAFF.

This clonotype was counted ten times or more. CDR3 residues: CSARSPREADTQYF. As DNA, the CDR3 is TGCAGTGCTAGATCCCCAAGGGAGGCAGATACGCAGTATTTT. V and J are TRBV20-1 and TRBJ2-3; a weak D match, TRBD2 (6 bases). V was pared by 2 bases and J by 4 bases, with 13 bases between. Germline-derived CDR1 and CDR2 are DFQATT and SNEGSKA (reference sequence). CDR3 length equals 14 residues.

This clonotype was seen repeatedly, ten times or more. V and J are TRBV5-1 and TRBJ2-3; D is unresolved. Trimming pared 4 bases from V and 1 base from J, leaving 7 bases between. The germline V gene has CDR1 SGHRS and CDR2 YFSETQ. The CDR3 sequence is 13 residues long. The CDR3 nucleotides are TGCGCCAGCAGCACTGAGGGCACAGATACGCAGTATTTT. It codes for CASSTEGTDTQYF.

DNA for the CDR3: TGTGCCAGCAGCTTAGGGTCCGTTAATGAAAAACTGTTTTTT. This gives the protein CASSLGSVNEKLFF. The chain joins TRBV11-3 to TRBJ1-4, with D hard to call. CDR1 and CDR2 from the germline V gene are SGHNT and YENEEA. The CDR3 is 14 residues long. Trimming cost V 1 base and J 4 bases, with 7 bases left between them.

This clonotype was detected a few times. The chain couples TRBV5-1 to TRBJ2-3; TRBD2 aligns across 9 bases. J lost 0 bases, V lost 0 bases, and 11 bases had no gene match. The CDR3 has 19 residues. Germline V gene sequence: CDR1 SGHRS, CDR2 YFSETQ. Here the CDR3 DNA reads TGCGCCAGCAGCTTGGGAGCCGGCGGGAGGGCCCTCAGCACAGATACGCAGTATTTT. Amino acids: CASSLGAGGRALSTDTQYF.

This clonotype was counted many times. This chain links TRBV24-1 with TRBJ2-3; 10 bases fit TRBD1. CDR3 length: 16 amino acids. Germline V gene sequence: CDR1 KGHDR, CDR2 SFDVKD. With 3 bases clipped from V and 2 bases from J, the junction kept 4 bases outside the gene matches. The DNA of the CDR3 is TGTGCCACCAGTGATGGGGGACAGGGGCCCACAGATACGCAGTATTTT. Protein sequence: CATSDGGQGPTDTQYF.

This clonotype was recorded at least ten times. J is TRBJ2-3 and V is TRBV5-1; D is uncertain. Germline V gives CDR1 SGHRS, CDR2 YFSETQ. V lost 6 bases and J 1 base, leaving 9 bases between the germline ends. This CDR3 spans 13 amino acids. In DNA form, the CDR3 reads TGCGCCAGCAACCCCCGGGGCACAGATACGCAGTATTTT. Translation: CASNPRGTDTQYF.

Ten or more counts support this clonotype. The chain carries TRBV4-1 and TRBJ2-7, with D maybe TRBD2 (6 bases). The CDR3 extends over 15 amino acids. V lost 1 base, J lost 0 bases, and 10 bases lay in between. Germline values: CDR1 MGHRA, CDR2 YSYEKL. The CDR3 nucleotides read TGCGCCAGCAGCCAAGGCCCCGGGGGCTCCTACGAGCAGTACGTC. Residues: CASSQGPGGSYEQYV.

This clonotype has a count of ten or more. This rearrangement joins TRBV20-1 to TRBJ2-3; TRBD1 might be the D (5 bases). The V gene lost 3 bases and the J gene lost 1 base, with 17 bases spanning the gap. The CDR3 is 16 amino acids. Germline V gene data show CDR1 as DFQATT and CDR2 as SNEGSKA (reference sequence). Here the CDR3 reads CSASSSSDSRTDTQYF. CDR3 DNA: TGCAGTGCTAGTAGCAGCTCTGACAGTCGCACAGATACGCAGTATTTT.

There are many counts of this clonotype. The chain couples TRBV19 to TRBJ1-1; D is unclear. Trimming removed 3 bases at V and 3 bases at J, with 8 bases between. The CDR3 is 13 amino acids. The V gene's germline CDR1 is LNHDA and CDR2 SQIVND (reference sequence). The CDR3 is CASSIRIDTEAFF. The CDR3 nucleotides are TGTGCCAGTAGTATTAGGATCGACACTGAAGCTTTCTTT.

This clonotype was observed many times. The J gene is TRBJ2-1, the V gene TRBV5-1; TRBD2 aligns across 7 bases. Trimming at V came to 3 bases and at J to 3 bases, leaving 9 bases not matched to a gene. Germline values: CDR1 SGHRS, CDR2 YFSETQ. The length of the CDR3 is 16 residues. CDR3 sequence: CASSSGGSEGYNEQFF. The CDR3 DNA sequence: TGCGCCAGCAGCTCCGGCGGGAGTGAGGGCTACAATGAGCAGTTCTTC.

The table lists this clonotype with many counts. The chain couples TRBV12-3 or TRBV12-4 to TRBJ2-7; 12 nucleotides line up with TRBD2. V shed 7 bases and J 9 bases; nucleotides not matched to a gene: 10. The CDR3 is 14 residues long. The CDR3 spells CASNPGLAGTPQYF. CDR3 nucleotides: TGTGCCAGCAACCCCGGACTAGCGGGAACCCCGCAGTACTTC.

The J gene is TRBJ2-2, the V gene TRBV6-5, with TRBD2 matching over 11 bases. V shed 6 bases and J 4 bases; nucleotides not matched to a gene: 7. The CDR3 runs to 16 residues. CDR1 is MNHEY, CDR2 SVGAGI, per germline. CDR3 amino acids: CASRNPGTSGTGELFF. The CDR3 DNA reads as TGTGCCAGCAGAAACCCCGGGACTAGCGGCACCGGGGAGCTGTTTTTT.

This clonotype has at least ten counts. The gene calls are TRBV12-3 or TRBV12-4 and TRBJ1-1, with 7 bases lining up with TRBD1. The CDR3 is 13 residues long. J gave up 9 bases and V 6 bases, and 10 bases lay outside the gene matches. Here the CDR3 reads CASRYIQGGQAFF. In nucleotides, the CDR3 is TGTGCCAGCAGGTACATACAAGGGGGCCAAGCTTTCTTT.

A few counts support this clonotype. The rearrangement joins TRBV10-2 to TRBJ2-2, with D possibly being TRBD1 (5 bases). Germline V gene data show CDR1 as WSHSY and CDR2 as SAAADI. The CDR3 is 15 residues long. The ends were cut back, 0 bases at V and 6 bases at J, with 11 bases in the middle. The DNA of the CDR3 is TGCGCCAGCAGTGAGTCGCCAGGGTGGTCCGGGGAGCTGTTTTTT. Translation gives CASSESPGWSGELFF.

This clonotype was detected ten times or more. The CDR3: CASSTPGQGYNEQFF. The CDR3 coding sequence is TGTGCCAGTAGTACTCCGGGACAGGGCTACAATGAGCAGTTCTTC. The genes are TRBV19 and TRBJ2-1; 9 positions agree with TRBD1. The CDR3 length is 15 residues. V shed 4 bases and J 3 bases; nucleotides not matched to a gene: 4. The germline gives CDR1 LNHDA, CDR2 SQIVND (reference sequence).